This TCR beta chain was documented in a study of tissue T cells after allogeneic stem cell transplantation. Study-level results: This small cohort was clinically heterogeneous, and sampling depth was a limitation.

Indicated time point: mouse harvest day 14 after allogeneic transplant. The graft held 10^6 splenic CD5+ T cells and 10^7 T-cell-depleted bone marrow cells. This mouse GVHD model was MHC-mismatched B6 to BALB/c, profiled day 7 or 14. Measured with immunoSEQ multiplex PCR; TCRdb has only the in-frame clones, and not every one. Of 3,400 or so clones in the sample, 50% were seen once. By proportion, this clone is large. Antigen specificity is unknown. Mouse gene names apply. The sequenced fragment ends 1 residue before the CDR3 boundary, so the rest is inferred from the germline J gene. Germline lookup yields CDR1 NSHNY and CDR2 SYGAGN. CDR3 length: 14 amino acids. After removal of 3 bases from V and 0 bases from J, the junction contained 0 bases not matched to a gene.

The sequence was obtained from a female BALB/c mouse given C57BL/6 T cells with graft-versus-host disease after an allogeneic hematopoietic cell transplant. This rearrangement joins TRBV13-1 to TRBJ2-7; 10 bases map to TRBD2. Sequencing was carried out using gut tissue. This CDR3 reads CASSGDWGSYEQYF. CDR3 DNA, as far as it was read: TGTGCCAGCAGTGGGGACTGGGGCTCCTATGAACAGTAC.